This T cell receptor (beta chain) was documented in a study of T cell responses to AZD1222 COVID-19 vaccine (dated by TCRdb to 2020 to 2022). About the study as a whole: TCR sequencing was performed for 230 to 250 trial participants, of whom around 210 were given two doses of AZD1222 and some 26 were given two doses of MenACWY control vaccine. Enrollment into the trials was organized by age into subgroups of 18-55, 56-69 and 70-plus years, and those subgroups contained roughly 150, 30 and 60 TCR-sequenced participants, respectively. The paper's findings and limits, for the study overall: Because no samples from the day 14 peak response were available, repertoires could be characterized only after the peak T cell response. Participants were mostly white British, with more females than males. The authors suggested clonal diversity may have been underestimated. Spike-specific TCR breadth and depth rose significantly after two AZD1222 doses compared with day 0 and with MenACWY recipients. CD4 TCRs associated with the vaccine covered the entire spike protein, and the dominant responses were in regions 160-218 and 743-854. Epitopes outside the regions mutated in the B.1.351 and B.1.1.7 variants were reportedly recognized by nearly half of the unique spike-specific TCRs. The 56-69-year group was small, and its depth increase did not reach significance, likely because of low power. Conclusions about previously exposed vaccinees were limited because only six AZD1222 recipients were SARS-CoV-2 seropositive at baseline.

The CDR3 regions of human TCRbeta chains were analyzed by immunosequencing. Per the original workflow: TCRs in the repertoires were compared against a reference library of SARS-CoV-2-specific TCRs that had been generated with the MIRA antigen-specificity platform. Breadth meant the fraction of unique TCRs that were SARS-CoV-2-associated, whereas depth meant the fraction of total T cells that were SARS-CoV-2-associated. Using the MIRA data, every spike-specific TCR was mapped to the spike region that the TCR reacted to and assigned to either a CD4 or a CD8 class. Log10-transformed breadth and depth values were compared by one-way ANOVA with Sidak's multiple comparisons tests. Drawn from immuneACCESS, this table holds only the in-frame rearrangements with V and J called that TCRdb kept. Clones are partly lost; checked studies trace under half to an unresolved V gene and leave the rest unexplained. V and J calls plus clone size are reproduced from that table; the DNA served to infer D and trimming. The sample has fewer than 120,000 clones on record, about 95% of them singletons. The ten largest clonotypes hold about 3.1% of the sample.

The label giving this sample's time point can be read as: about 28 days (+/-7) after the second vaccine dose. Because spike-specific TCR depth and breadth did not differ between the two schedules, AZD1222 recipients who got a second dose at roughly 4 weeks were pooled with those who got a second dose at roughly 12 weeks. The vaccinee samples were drawn from two UK trials, COV001 and COV002, one of which was a single-blind randomized controlled phase 2/3 trial testing AZD1222 (ChAdOx1 nCoV-19) in healthy adults. Trial participant PBMC samples were collected at day 0 and day 28 after the second dose for TCRbeta chain sequencing. Trimming accounts for 5 bases at V and 7 bases at J, while the number of junction bases matched to no gene is 14. The CDR1 and CDR2 encoded by the germline V gene (reference sequence) are LNHDA and SQIVND. From the cysteine through the phenylalanine, the CDR3 covers 16 amino acids. Solely the CDR3 DNA is kept, with 48 bases framed from the first base.

A note on this clone: Which antigen it targets is not known. The sample holds no much larger clone one base away, and base qualities are not on file.

Sample: peripheral blood, taken 28 days after the second AZD1222 dose. The V and J genes are TRBV19 and TRBJ1-2, with TRBD1 identical over 9 junction bases. The source is an adult who received the AZD1222 COVID-19 vaccine. The sequenced DNA: TGTGCCAGTAGTTCGGGGGAGACAGGGGGGTATCGTGGCTACACCTTC. Its translation reads: CASSSGETGGYRGYTF.